The next 29 T cell receptor beta chains were all read from a single sample in a study of blood T cell repertoires in COVID-19. Data came from immunoSEQ multiplex PCR; TCRdb stores just in-frame clones and leaves some out. The data contain around 110,000 clones, roughly two thirds of them singletons. Sequencing was performed on peripheral blood. Receptor source: a human donor with acute or convalescent COVID-19. The donor label of this sample is uncertain.

This clone was seen a handful of times. The V call is TRBV28, the J call TRBJ2-1; 8 bases fit TRBD2. Germline CDR1 MDHEN, CDR2 SYDVKM. This CDR3 contains 19 residues. V dropped 4 bases and J dropped 7; count of bases not matched to a gene: 21. DNA of the CDR3: TGTGCCAGCAGTTCGGGAGGACTAGCCTCATTCCTTTCACCTAATGAGCAGTTCTTC. As protein: CASSSGGLASFLSPNEQFF. Supplemented by reference TRBV28 and TRBJ2-1, the full variable domain reads DVKVTQSSRYLVKRTGEKVFLECVQDMDHENMFWYRQDPGLGLRLIYFSYDVKMKEKGDIPEGYSVSREKKERFSLILESASTNQTSMYLCASSSGGLASFLSPNEQFFGPGTRLTVL.

The chain employs TRBV3-1 (or the pseudogene TRBV3-2) and TRBJ2-1; tentatively, D is TRBD2 (6 bases). CDR1 is LGHDT and CDR2 is YNNKEL in the germline V gene (reference sequence). The CDR3 consists of 13 residues. V was clipped by 0 bases and J by 8 bases, with 8 bases between them. In nucleotides, the CDR3 is TGTGCCAGCAGCCAAGATGCGGGGTATGAGCAGTTCTTC. This translates into CASSQDAGYEQFF.

CDR3 in DNA: TGTGCCAGCATGACACTCATGAACACTGAAGCTTTCTTT. As protein: CASMTLMNTEAFF. The chain combines TRBV28 with TRBJ1-1; D unresolved. The CDR3 is 13 amino acids. V lost 7 bases, J lost 0 bases, and 9 bases lay in between. The germline gives CDR1 MDHEN, CDR2 SYDVKM.

The rearrangement links TRBV7-8 to TRBJ2-3, with TRBD1 matching 9 bases. Germline CDR1 reads SGHVS; CDR2 reads FQNEAQ. There are 18 residues in the CDR3. The V and J ends lost 5 bases and 2 bases, in that order; junction bases with no gene match: 14. CDR3 DNA sequence: TGTGCCAGCAGCGCCCACCGCGGGACAGGGACCTTCACAGATACGCAGTATTTT. This gives the protein CASSAHRGTGTFTDTQYF.

The J gene is TRBJ1-2, the V gene TRBV5-1, with 7 bases aligning to TRBD1. The CDR3 is made up of 14 amino acids. Germline assignment: CDR1 SGHRS and CDR2 YFSETQ. V shed 0 bases, J shed 2 bases, and the junction held 1 base outside the gene matches. The CDR3 DNA reads TGCGCCAGCAGCTTGGAACAGGGGAACTATGGCTACACCTTC. Protein sequence: CASSLEQGNYGYTF.

The CDR3 loop reads CASGLGQRGSTDTQYF. As DNA, the CDR3 is TGTGCTAGTGGTTTGGGGCAGCGGGGGAGCACAGATACGCAGTATTTT. V usage is TRBV12-5 and J usage is TRBJ2-3; TRBD2 matches 8 bases. Germline V gene lookup returns CDR1 LGHNT and CDR2 FRNRAP. The ends lost 1 base at V and 0 bases at J; junction bases unmatched: 3. This CDR3 has 16 residues.

This clone was picked up many times. V and J are TRBV2 and TRBJ2-7; D perhaps matches TRBD1 (6 bases). The CDR3 is made up of 13 amino acids. The germline V gene has CDR1 SNHLY and CDR2 FYNNEI. With 11 bases removed from V and 0 bases from J, the gap between germline ends came to 14 bases. For the CDR3, the DNA is TGTGCCGGAGAAAGGACAGCCTCCTACGAGCAGTACTTC. This codes for CAGERTASYEQYF.

The chain carries TRBV12-3 or TRBV12-4 and TRBJ2-5; TRBD2 matches at 7 bases. The CDR3 totals 13 residues. The junction had 3 bases not matched to a gene; V was cut back by 6 bases and J by 2 bases. The CDR3 coding sequence is TGTGCCAGCAGCCCACTAGCGCAAGAGACCCAGTACTTC. Translated: CASSPLAQETQYF.

The rearrangement uses TRBV6-2 or TRBV6-3 and TRBJ1-2; D is perhaps TRBD1 (5 bases). The V gene's germline CDR1 is MNHEY and CDR2 SVGEGT. This CDR3 has 13 residues. Trimming removed 5 bases from V and 2 bases from J, with 9 bases in between. CDR3 DNA: TGTGCCAGCAGTACGGACAACAACTATGGCTACACCTTC. Its translation is CASSTDNNYGYTF.

The rearrangement joins TRBV13 to TRBJ2-3, with 8 positions matching TRBD1. The length of the CDR3 is 15 residues. V lost 4 bases to trimming and J lost 4 bases; unmatched junction nucleotides: 7. Germline CDR1 and CDR2: PRHDT and FYEKMQ (reference sequence). The CDR3 here is CASSSQGTGPDTQYF. The CDR3 region has the DNA TGTGCCAGCAGCTCCCAGGGGACAGGTCCAGATACGCAGTATTTT.

The chain recombines TRBV4-1 with TRBJ1-6; the D gene is possibly TRBD1 (5 bases). Germline V gene lookup returns CDR1 MGHRA and CDR2 YSYEKL. V dropped 0 bases and J dropped 14 bases, with 11 bases sitting between them. The CDR3 is 13 amino acids. The DNA for the CDR3 is TGCGCCAGCAGCCAAGATTTCGGCAGGGCCCTCCACTTT. It is translated as CASSQDFGRALHF.

This chain uses TRBV13 with TRBJ1-1; no firm D call. Germline lookup yields CDR1 PRHDT and CDR2 FYEKMQ (reference sequence). Trimming took 5 bases from V and 4 from J, leaving 8 bases between them. The CDR3 sequence is 12 residues long. The CDR3 reads CASSLYGTEAFF. Here the CDR3 DNA reads TGTGCCAGCAGCCTATACGGCACTGAAGCTTTCTTT.

The chain uses TRBV2 and TRBJ1-6; D might be TRBD1 (5 bases). Per the germline V gene, CDR1 is SNHLY and CDR2 is FYNNEI. Trimming took off 8 bases at V and 8 bases at J, with 13 bases between the two ends. This CDR3 has 13 residues. CDR3 loop: CASVTDNYSPLHF. CDR3 DNA sequence: TGTGCCAGCGTTACGGACAACTATTCACCCCTCCACTTT.

This clone appeared many times. The chain links TRBV28 to TRBJ1-3; no clear D gene. V dropped 8 bases and J dropped 2 bases, with 10 bases sitting between them. CDR1 and CDR2 from the germline V gene are MDHEN and SYDVKM. CDR3 length: 13 amino acids. For the CDR3, the DNA is TGTGCCAGCGGGCTGACGACTGGAAACACCATATATTTT. It translates to CASGLTTGNTIYF.

The CDR3 nucleotides read TGTGCCTGGAGTGTACAGTTCCGGGCTTTCTTT. Amino acid sequence: CAWSVQFRAFF. The chain is built from TRBV30 and TRBJ1-1; D call uncertain. The CDR3 totals 11 residues. The germline gives CDR1 GTSNPN, CDR2 SVGIG (reference sequence). Trimming removed 0 bases from V and 11 bases from J, with 10 bases in between. The variable domain in full, with the rest retrieved from reference TRBV30 and TRBJ1-1, is SQTIHQWPATLVQPVGSPLSLECTVEGTSNPNLYWYRQAAGRGLQLLFYSVGIGQISSEVPQNLSASRPQDRQFILSSKKLLLSDSGFYLCAWSVQFRAFFGQGTRLTVV.

This sequence joins TRBV5-6 and TRBJ1-6; the match to TRBD1 covers 7 bases. Germline CDR1 and CDR2: SGHDT and YYEEEE. The CDR3 extends over 15 amino acids. Germline trimming cut 4 bases from V and 6 bases from J; bases unmatched to any gene: 7. The CDR3 is CASSPSGQVNSPLHF. The CDR3 DNA reads TGTGCCAGCAGCCCCTCCGGACAGGTTAATTCACCCCTCCACTTT.

The chain couples TRBV29-1 to TRBJ1-1; D not resolved. V dropped 2 bases and J dropped 4 bases, with 8 bases sitting between them. Germline V gene sequence: CDR1 SQVTM, CDR2 ANQGSEA. The CDR3 extends over 12 amino acids. DNA of the CDR3: TGCAGCGTTGAATCGGGAGGCACTGAAGCTTTCTTT. Protein sequence: CSVESGGTEAFF.

The chain couples TRBV15 to TRBJ2-6; D perhaps matches TRBD1 (5 bases). CDR1 is LNHNV and CDR2 is YYDKDF in the germline V gene (reference sequence). Trimming stripped 5 bases from V and 2 bases from J, with 10 bases between. The CDR3 spans 15 residues. This chain's CDR3 is CATSGTGPGANVLTF. The CDR3 DNA is TGTGCCACCAGCGGAACAGGACCTGGGGCCAACGTCCTGACTTTC.

This clone is medium-sized in the sample. The chain employs TRBV6-5 and TRBJ1-2; no firm D call. Trimming took 5 bases from V and 4 from J, leaving 11 bases between them. Germline V gene lookup returns CDR1 MNHEY and CDR2 SVGAGI. This CDR3 has 13 residues. CDR3 nucleotides: TGTGCCAGCAGTCCCCACCGGGGCTATGGCTACACCTTC. Its protein product is CASSPHRGYGYTF.

This chain links TRBV3-1 (or the pseudogene TRBV3-2) with TRBJ2-1; 8 bases are a match to TRBD2. The junction had 16 bases not matched to a gene; V was cut back by 1 base and J by 2 bases. This CDR3 contains 20 residues. The germline V gene has CDR1 LGHDT and CDR2 YNNKEL (reference sequence). The CDR3, as DNA: TGTGCCAGCAGCCAAGTTTTTATGGCGCGCCGGGGGGGCGCCTACAATGAGCAGTTCTTC. Protein: CASSQVFMARRGGAYNEQFF.

This chain links TRBV5-1 with TRBJ2-3, with 8 bases identical to TRBD1. CDR1 is SGHRS, CDR2 YFSETQ, per germline. V lost 2 bases, J lost 5 bases, and 7 bases stayed unmatched. This CDR3 has 15 residues. In DNA, the CDR3 is TGCGCCAGCAGCTTACGCTCGGACAGGGTAGATACGCAGTATTTT. It yields the protein CASSLRSDRVDTQYF.

The genes are TRBV19 and TRBJ2-1; the D gene is possibly TRBD2 (7 bases). V lost 4 bases to trimming and J lost 9 bases, with 16 bases between them. This CDR3 has 14 amino acids. Germline V CDR1 and CDR2: LNHDA, SQIVND (reference sequence). The chain's CDR3 is CASSKGGVDFEQFF. CDR3 DNA: TGTGCCAGTAGTAAGGGGGGGGTAGATTTTGAGCAGTTCTTC.

This chain uses TRBV7-8 with TRBJ1-3, with a tentative D call TRBD1 (5 bases). V lost 1 base and J 8 bases, leaving 27 bases between the germline ends. The V gene's germline CDR1 is SGHVS and CDR2 FQNEAQ. This CDR3 spans 19 amino acids. The CDR3 sequence is CASSLVGLGLGPKGDTIYF. The CDR3, as DNA: TGTGCCAGCAGCTTAGTGGGCCTAGGGTTGGGGCCTAAAGGAGACACCATATATTTT. The full variable domain, completed using reference TRBV7-8 and TRBJ1-3, is GAGVSQSPRYKVAKRGQDVALRCDPISGHVSLFWYQQALGQGPEFLTYFQNEAQLDKSGLPSDRFFAERPEGSVSTLKIQRTQQEDSAVYLCASSLVGLGLGPKGDTIYFGEGSWLTVV.

This clone showed up just once. The genes are TRBV6-5 and TRBJ1-2, with 8 bases lining up with TRBD1. V was pared by 4 bases and J by 4 bases, with 5 bases of the junction left unmatched. Germline V gene sequence: CDR1 MNHEY, CDR2 SVGAGI. The CDR3 loop spans 14 amino acids. Here the CDR3 DNA reads TGTGCCAGCAGTTGGGCCCAGGGGGCCTATGGCTACACCTTC. It specifies CASSWAQGAYGYTF.

This clone was found once. Other DNA sequences from this sample encode an identical CDR3 as well. J is TRBJ1-2 and V is TRBV28; D remains unclear. The CDR3 is 15 residues long. Trimming cost V 5 bases and J 6 bases, with 19 bases left between them. CDR1 MDHEN and CDR2 SYDVKM come from the germline V gene. DNA for the CDR3: TGTGCCAGCAGTCCCCCCCCAGGAACTCGAAATGGCTACACCTTC. This sequence encodes CASSPPPGTRNGYTF.

This clone was counted a few times. The rearrangement links TRBV5-1 to TRBJ2-1; tentatively, D is TRBD1 (6 bases). Germline lookup yields CDR1 SGHRS and CDR2 YFSETQ. Between the trimmed V and J ends, which lost 0 bases and 6 bases, there was a span of 10 bases. The CDR3 extends over 14 amino acids. This CDR3 reads CASSLDGTPNEQFF. CDR3 in DNA: TGCGCCAGCAGCTTGGATGGGACACCCAATGAGCAGTTCTTC. The full variable domain, completed using reference TRBV5-1 and TRBJ2-1, is KAGVTQTPRYLIKTRGQQVTLSCSPISGHRSVSWYQQTPGQGLQFLFEYFSETQRNKGNFPGRFSGRQFSNSRSEMNVSTLELGDSALYLCASSLDGTPNEQFFGPGTRLTVL.

The genes are TRBV6-6 and TRBJ2-1; no reliable D call. This CDR3 has 15 amino acids. Deletions cut 0 bases from V and 5 bases from J, with 11 bases between. The germline V gene has CDR1 MNHNY and CDR2 SVGAGI (reference sequence). CDR3 residues: CASSYSPGLNNEQFF. The CDR3 DNA reads TGTGCCAGCAGTTACTCGCCGGGTCTCAACAATGAGCAGTTCTTC.

This clone was seen once. The rearrangement links TRBV6-6 to TRBJ1-4; D possibly corresponds to TRBD1 (5 bases). Germline CDR1 reads MNHNY; CDR2 reads SVGAGI (reference sequence). Trimming stripped 6 bases from V and 0 bases from J, with 14 bases between. The CDR3 is 16 residues long. The CDR3 DNA follows: TGTGCCAGCAGGGACGACAGAGTTGCAACTAATGAAAAACTGTTTTTT. This translates into CASRDDRVATNEKLFF.

The V call is TRBV2, the J call TRBJ1-1; perhaps TRBD1 as D (5 bases). CDR1 and CDR2 (germline): SNHLY, FYNNEI. Trimming shortened V by 6 bases and J by 8 bases, and 19 bases separated the two germline ends. This CDR3 has 14 residues. Here the CDR3 reads CASSRMGGIGEAFF. The CDR3 coding sequence is TGTGCCAGCAGCCGAATGGGGGGGATCGGGGAAGCTTTCTTT. The whole variable domain, filled in from reference TRBV2 and TRBJ1-1, reads EPEVTQTPSHQVTQMGQEVILRCVPISNHLYFYWYRQILGQKVEFLVSFYNNEISEKSEIFDDQFSVERPDGSNFTLKIRSTKLEDSAMYFCASSRMGGIGEAFFGQGTRLTVV.